This is a list of T cell receptor beta chains from one sample in a study of blood T cell repertoires in COVID-19. The table came from immunoSEQ multiplex PCR; TCRdb's copy has only in-frame clones and leaves some out. The repertoire has over 200,000 clones, about 90% of them found once; the top ten carry 1.5% to 2%. Sequencing was performed on peripheral blood. These receptors were obtained from a man between 40 and 49 years old with active or convalescent COVID-19. The CDR3 runs from the conserved cysteine through the conserved F or W. The order of the fields is J gene, clone size, V gene, D gene, CDR3 protein, CDR3 DNA. The D gene is left open where the match is weak. Clone size appears in some rows only: once, few, many, or a class for an expanded clone.

TRBJ2-2 NA TRBV28 NA CASVKPQGTVNTGELFF TGTGCCAGCGTTAAACCCCAGGGGACGGTGAACACCGGGGAGCTGTTTTTT
TRBJ2-1 NA TRBV5-1 NA CASSLGETYNEQFF TGCGCCAGCAGCTTGGGGGAGACTTACAATGAGCAGTTCTTC
TRBJ1-6 NA TRBV5-1 TRBD1 CASRMGQSSSPLHF TGCGCCAGCAGAATGGGACAGTCATCCTCACCCCTCCACTTT
TRBJ1-2 NA TRBV18 TRBD1 CASSPPKGRTGVTANYGYTF TGTGCCAGCTCACCACCGAAGGGCCGGACAGGGGTGACAGCTAACTATGGCTACACCTTC
TRBJ1-1 few TRBV30 TRBD1 CAWSKGGQVNTEAFF TGTGCCTGGAGTAAAGGGGGACAGGTGAACACTGAAGCTTTCTTT
TRBJ1-5 NA TRBV19 TRBD1 CASRDRAYSNQPQHF TGTGCCAGTAGGGACAGGGCTTATAGCAATCAGCCCCAGCATTTT
TRBJ1-4 NA TRBV27 NA CASKDYPNEKLFF TGTGCCAGCAAGGACTATCCTAATGAAAAACTGTTTTTT
TRBJ1-2 NA TRBV4-1 TRBD1 CASSQDYRTGGGYTF TGCGCCAGCAGCCAAGATTATAGGACAGGCGGGGGCTACACCTTC
TRBJ2-3 NA TRBV6-4 TRBD1 CASSGTGQGSDTQYF TGTGCCAGCAGTGGAACAGGACAGGGATCAGATACGCAGTATTTT
TRBJ1-4 NA TRBV28 NA CASSSGSLKLFF TGTGCCAGCAGTTCCGGTAGTTTAAAACTGTTTTTT
TRBJ1-1 NA TRBV7-9 NA CASSFNRHRNTEAFF TGTGCCAGCAGCTTTAATCGGCACAGGAACACTGAAGCTTTCTTT
TRBJ2-2 NA TRBV11-3 TRBD1 CANSPPRGDRGTGELFF TGTGCCAACAGCCCACCCCGGGGGGACAGGGGCACCGGGGAGCTGTTTTTT
TRBJ1-6 once TRBV7-2 NA CASSLGPSSYNSPLHF TGTGCCAGCAGCTTAGGCCCTAGCTCCTATAATTCACCCCTCCACTTT
TRBJ2-3 NA TRBV5-1 NA CASSLQGDGADTQYF TGCGCCAGCAGCTTGCAAGGGGATGGGGCAGATACGCAGTATTTT
TRBJ1-1 NA TRBV6-6 TRBD1 CASSYSGQGATEAFF TGTGCCAGCAGTTACTCGGGACAGGGTGCCACTGAAGCTTTCTTT
TRBJ1-1 NA TRBV30 NA CAWSESGSAFF TGTGCCTGGAGTGAATCAGGGTCAGCTTTCTTT
TRBJ2-7 NA TRBV13 NA CASSLASNRFAGEQYF TGTGCCAGCAGCTTAGCGTCGAACAGATTTGCCGGCGAGCAGTACTTC
TRBJ2-7 NA TRBV7-3 NA CASSLGRTYEQYF TGTGCCAGCAGCTTGGGCAGGACCTACGAGCAGTACTTC
TRBJ2-7 NA TRBV19 NA CASSIDQGGEQYF TGTGCCAGTAGTATAGATCAGGGGGGTGAGCAGTACTTC
TRBJ1-4 NA TRBV18 NA CASSPLLSGAVNEKLFF TGTGCCAGCTCACCACTTCTCTCAGGGGCTGTAAATGAAAAACTGTTTTTT
TRBJ1-1 few TRBV10-3 TRBD1 CAISELRQGNTEAFF TGTGCCATCAGTGAGCTGAGACAGGGGAACACTGAAGCTTTCTTT
TRBJ2-5 NA TRBV27 NA CASSLRTAQETQYF TGTGCCAGCAGTTTAAGGACAGCCCAAGAGACCCAGTACTTC